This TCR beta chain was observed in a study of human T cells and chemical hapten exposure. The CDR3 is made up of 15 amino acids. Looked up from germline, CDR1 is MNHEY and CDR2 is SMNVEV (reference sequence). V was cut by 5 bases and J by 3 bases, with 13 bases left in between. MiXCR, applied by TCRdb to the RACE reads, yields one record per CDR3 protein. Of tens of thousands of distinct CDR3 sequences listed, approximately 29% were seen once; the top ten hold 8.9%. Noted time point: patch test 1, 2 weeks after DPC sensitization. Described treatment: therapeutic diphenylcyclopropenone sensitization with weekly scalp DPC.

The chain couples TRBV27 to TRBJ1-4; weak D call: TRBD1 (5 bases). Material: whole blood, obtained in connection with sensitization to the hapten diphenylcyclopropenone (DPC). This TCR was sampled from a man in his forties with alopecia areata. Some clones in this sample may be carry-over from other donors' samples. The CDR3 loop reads CASSPRTRPNEKLFF. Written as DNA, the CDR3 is TGTGCCAGCAGTCCCCGGACACGGCCTAATGAAAAACTGTTTTTT.